This T cell receptor beta chain was found in a study of T cells in Graves' hyperthyroidism and ophthalmopathy. Trimming removed 2 bases at V and 6 bases at J, with 11 bases between. The CDR3 length is 14 residues. From germline, CDR1 is SGHAT and CDR2 FQNNGV. The source material, RNA transcripts, was used to amplify TCR beta CDR3 regions. HTBI primers were used for first-round RT-PCR of the TCR CDR3. TCRdb re-called the multiplex PCR reads through MiXCR, storing one row per CDR3 protein. The table lists some 510,000 distinct CDR3 sequences, under 25% of them singletons, with more than 25% in the top ten.

The specimen was blood. This TCR was recovered from a man in his late teens or twenties with Graves' hyperthyroidism. The chain joins TRBV11-2 to TRBJ1-5, with D possibly TRBD1 on 6 matching bases. The CDR3 here is CASSLFAGAQPQHF. The CDR3 region has the DNA TGTGCCAGCAGCTTATTTGCAGGGGCTCAGCCCCAGCATTTT.